The 3 T cell receptor beta chains presented below share a single source sample, sequenced in a study of T cells in women clearing cervical HPV infection. Measured with immunoSEQ multiplex PCR; TCRdb has only the in-frame clones, and not every one. In all, the sample yields 12,000 or so clones. The material sequenced was blood buffy coat. Receptors were obtained from a woman between 18 and 70 years old with a cervical HPV16 infection that either progressed to CIN3+ or cleared (not recorded which).

As to this clone: The read halts 3 residues ahead of the CDR3 end, with the missing end drawn from the germline J gene. V and J are TRBV30 and TRBJ1-1; maybe TRBD1 (5 bases). Germline CDR1 reads GTSNPN; CDR2 reads SVGIG (reference sequence). Trimming pared 0 bases from V and 7 bases from J, leaving 12 bases between. The CDR3 is made up of 13 amino acids. CDR3 DNA (partial): TGTGCCTGGAGTGTATGGGGGGGTGGTGAA. Residues: CAWSVWGGGE. In full, the CDR3 is CAWSVWGGGEAFF.

As regards this clone: Read data end 3 residues before the CDR3 end; the end is taken from the germline J gene. The V call is TRBV6-1, the J call TRBJ2-2; TRBD1 matches at 9 bases. The germline CDR1 and CDR2 sequences are MNHNS and SASEGT. After removal of 4 bases from V and 6 bases from J, the junction contained 6 bases not matched to a gene. The CDR3 is 15 amino acids. The covered CDR3 bases are TGTGCCAGCAGTGTAGGGGACAGGGAATCCGGGGAG. This translates into CASSVGDRESGE. The full CDR3 reads CASSVGDRESGELFF.

Turning to this clone: The read gets to within 3 residues of the CDR3 end, and the germline J gene fills in the rest. This rearrangement joins TRBV6-1 to TRBJ1-6, with TRBD1 as a possible D gene (5 bases). Germline V gene lookup returns CDR1 MNHNS and CDR2 SASEGT. The CDR3 extends over 15 amino acids. The germline V and J ends were trimmed by 1 base and 6 bases, with 10 bases remaining between them. The CDR3 loop is CASSEEGAVNSPLHF. The covered CDR3 bases are TGTGCCAGCAGTGAAGAAGGGGCTGTTAATTCACCC.